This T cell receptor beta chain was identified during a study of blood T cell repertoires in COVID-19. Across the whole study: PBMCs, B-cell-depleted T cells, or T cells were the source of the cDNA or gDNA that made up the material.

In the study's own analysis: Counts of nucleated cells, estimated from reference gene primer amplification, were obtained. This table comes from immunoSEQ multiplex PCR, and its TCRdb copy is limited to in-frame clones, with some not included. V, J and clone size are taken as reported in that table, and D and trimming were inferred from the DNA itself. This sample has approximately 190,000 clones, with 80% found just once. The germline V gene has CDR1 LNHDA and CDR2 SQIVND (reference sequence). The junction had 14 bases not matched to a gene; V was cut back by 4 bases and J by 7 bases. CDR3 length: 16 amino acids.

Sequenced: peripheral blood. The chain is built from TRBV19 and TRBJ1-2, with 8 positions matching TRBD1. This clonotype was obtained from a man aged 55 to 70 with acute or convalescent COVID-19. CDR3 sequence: CASSSGDRLRTPGYTF. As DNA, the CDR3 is TGTGCCAGTAGTAGTGGGGACAGGTTAAGAACTCCTGGCTACACCTTC.